This entry features one T cell receptor beta chain sequence. Its antigen is undetermined. Use of 60 Vbeta and 13 Jbeta primers characterized the PCR. Using immunoSEQ multiplex PCR, the repertoire was profiled, and TCRdb retains in-frame clones only, with some absent. The top ten clones hold roughly 10% of a sample with tens of thousands of clones, about 70% of them seen once. This record belongs to a study of cytomegalovirus exposure and HLA in healthy donors. Study-wide points: About 87% or about 30% of the time was how often most TCR beta V segments were productive, according to an earlier analysis. TCR beta chains numbering more than 150 were designated cytomegalovirus-associated.

The sample comprised PBMCs. This receptor was taken from a woman aged 45-59 years in good health and CMV-seropositive.

The CDR3, as DNA: TGTGCCAGCAGTTGGACAGGGGGAGATCAGCCCCAGCATTTT. Its translation is CASSWTGGDQPQHF. V usage is TRBV27 and J usage is TRBJ1-5, with 10 positions matching TRBD1. The CDR3 totals 14 residues. CDR1 is MNHEY and CDR2 is SMNVEV in the germline V gene (reference sequence). The ends lost 4 bases at V and 5 bases at J; junction bases unmatched: 2.